This T cell receptor (beta chain) was sequenced during a study of blood T cell repertoires in COVID-19. Across the study: Sample material is recorded as cDNA or gDNA derived from T cells, B-cell-depleted T cells, or PBMCs.

Data came from immunoSEQ multiplex PCR; TCRdb stores just in-frame clones and leaves some out. This table has some 150,000 clones, roughly nine tenths appearing once. The CDR3 totals 14 residues. The germline CDR1 and CDR2 sequences are MDHEN and SYDVKM. With 2 bases clipped from V and 1 base from J, the junction kept 1 base outside the gene matches. The sequenced material came from peripheral blood. This TCR was recovered from a man aged 45-60 years with acute or convalescent COVID-19. V and J are TRBV28 and TRBJ2-7, with 8 bases lining up with TRBD2. CDR3 loop: CASSLTGGSYEQYF. Here the CDR3 DNA reads TGTGCCAGCAGTTTAACGGGAGGGTCCTACGAGCAGTACTTC.